In this sample, the clone carrying this T cell receptor (beta chain) is medium-sized. Its specificity is unknown. These data belong to a study of OX40 agonist ivuxolimab in advanced cancers. Looking at the study overall: Prior therapy, whether anti-PD-1, anti-PD-L1 or anti-CTLA-4, was allowed, and 40% had some. Three partial responders included one hepatocellular carcinoma patient and two cutaneous melanoma patients. Regarding the study as a whole: Clonal expansion by week 6 occurred in CD4+ and CD8+ blood T cells (at 0.1 to 3.0 mg/kg). Relative to CD4+, CD8+ T cells held more expanded clones on average.

With 3 bases removed from V and 3 bases from J, the gap between germline ends came to 15 bases. Germline V gene lookup returns CDR1 MNHNS and CDR2 SASEGT. The CDR3 contains 15 residues. Data came from immunoSEQ multiplex PCR; TCRdb stores just in-frame clones and leaves some out. The data contain more than 30,000 clones, around four fifths of them seen just once; the ten biggest clones take up more than 9.5%. The receptor's source is an adult with an advanced solid tumor such as melanoma, head and neck, liver or kidney cancer. This sequence joins TRBV6-1 and TRBJ2-7, with a possible D match to TRBD2 (5 bases). This specimen was CD4+ or CD8+ T cells sorted from blood, taken in a trial of the OX40 agonist ivuxolimab. The CDR3 spells CASSDSQRMYYEQYF. Written as DNA, the CDR3 is TGTGCCAGCAGTGACTCTCAGCGGATGTACTACGAGCAGTACTTC.